The clone carrying this TCR beta chain was detected only once. What it binds is unknown. These data come from a study of radiotherapy plus CTLA-4 blockade in lung cancer. Method: immunoSEQ multiplex PCR; TCRdb's copy keeps in-frame clones and lacks some. This sample has about 85,000 clones, with approximately 84% found just once. Focal radiation was given together with CTLA-4 blockade (ipilimumab) to patients with chemo-refractory metastatic non-small-cell lung cancer. V lost 4 bases, J lost 2 bases, and 7 bases stayed unmatched. The CDR3 sequence is 16 residues long. CDR1 is SGHRS and CDR2 is YFSETQ in the germline V gene. Study-level findings and limits: There was expansion of tumor-derived TCR clones in blood after radiotherapy plus ipilimumab. The best predictor of response was reported to be early blood T cell clone dynamics, with interferon-beta.

The sequence was obtained from a human donor with non-small cell lung cancer who had a partial response to radiotherapy plus ipilimumab. This rearrangement joins TRBV5-1 to TRBJ2-3; 10 nucleotides agree with TRBD2. The specimen was peripheral blood, collected from a patient treated with radiotherapy plus ipilimumab. The CDR3 DNA reads as TGCGCCAGCAGCCCGGGACTAGCGCCTTCCACAGATACGCAGTATTTT. It yields the protein CASSPGLAPSTDTQYF.